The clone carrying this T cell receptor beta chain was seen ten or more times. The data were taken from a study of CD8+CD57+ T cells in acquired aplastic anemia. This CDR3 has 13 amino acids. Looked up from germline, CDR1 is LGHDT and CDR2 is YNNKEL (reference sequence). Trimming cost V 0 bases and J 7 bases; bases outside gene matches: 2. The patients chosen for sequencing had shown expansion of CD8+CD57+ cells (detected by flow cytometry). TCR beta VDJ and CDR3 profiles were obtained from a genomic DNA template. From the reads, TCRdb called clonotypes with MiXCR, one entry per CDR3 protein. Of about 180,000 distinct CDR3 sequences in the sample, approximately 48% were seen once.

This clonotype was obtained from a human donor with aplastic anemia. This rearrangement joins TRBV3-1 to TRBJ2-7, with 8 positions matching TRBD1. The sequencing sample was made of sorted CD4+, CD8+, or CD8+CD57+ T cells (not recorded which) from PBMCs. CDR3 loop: CASSQDRQGEQYF. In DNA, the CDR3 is TGTGCCAGCAGCCAAGATAGACAGGGGGAGCAGTACTTC.